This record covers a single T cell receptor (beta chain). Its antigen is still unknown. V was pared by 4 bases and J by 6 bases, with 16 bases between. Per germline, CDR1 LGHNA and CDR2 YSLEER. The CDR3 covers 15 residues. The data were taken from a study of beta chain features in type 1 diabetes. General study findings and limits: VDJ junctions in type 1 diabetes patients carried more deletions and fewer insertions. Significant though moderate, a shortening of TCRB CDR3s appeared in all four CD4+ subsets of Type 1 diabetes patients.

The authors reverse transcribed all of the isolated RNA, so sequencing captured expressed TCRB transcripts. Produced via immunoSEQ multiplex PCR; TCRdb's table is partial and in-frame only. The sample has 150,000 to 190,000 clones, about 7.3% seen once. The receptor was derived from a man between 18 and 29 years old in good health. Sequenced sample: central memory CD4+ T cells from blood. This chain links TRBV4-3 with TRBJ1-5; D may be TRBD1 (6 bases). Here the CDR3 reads CASSPMTGFGQPQHF. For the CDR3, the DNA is TGCGCCAGCAGCCCGATGACAGGCTTCGGTCAGCCCCAGCATTTT.